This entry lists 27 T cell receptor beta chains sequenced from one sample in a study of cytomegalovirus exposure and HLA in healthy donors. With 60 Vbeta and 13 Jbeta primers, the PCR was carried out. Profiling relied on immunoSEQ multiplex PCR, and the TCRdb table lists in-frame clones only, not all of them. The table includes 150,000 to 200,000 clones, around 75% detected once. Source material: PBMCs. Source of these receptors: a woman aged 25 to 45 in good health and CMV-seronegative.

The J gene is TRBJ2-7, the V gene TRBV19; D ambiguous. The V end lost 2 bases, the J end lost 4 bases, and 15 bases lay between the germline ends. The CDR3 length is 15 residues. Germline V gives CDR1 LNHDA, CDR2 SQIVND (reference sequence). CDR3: CASSISRLPRYEQYF. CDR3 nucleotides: TGTGCCAGTAGTATATCTAGGCTTCCACGGTACGAGCAGTACTTC.

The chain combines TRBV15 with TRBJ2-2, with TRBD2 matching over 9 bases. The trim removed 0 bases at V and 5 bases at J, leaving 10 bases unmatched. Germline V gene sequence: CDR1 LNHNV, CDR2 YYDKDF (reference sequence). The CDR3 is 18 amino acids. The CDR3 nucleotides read TGTGCCACCAGCAGAGATCTCGTGCGGGGGGGGAGGACCGGGGAGCTGTTTTTT. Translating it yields CATSRDLVRGGRTGELFF.

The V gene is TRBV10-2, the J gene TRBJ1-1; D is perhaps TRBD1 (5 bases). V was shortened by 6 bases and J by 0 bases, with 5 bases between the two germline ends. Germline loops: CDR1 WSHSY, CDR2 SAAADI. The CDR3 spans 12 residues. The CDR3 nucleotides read TGCGCCAGCAGGGACATGAACACTGAAGCTTTCTTT. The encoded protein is CASRDMNTEAFF.

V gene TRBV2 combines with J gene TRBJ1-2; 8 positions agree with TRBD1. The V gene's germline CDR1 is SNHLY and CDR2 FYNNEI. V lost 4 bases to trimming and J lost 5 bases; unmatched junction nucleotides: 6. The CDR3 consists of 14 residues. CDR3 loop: CASSVQGAKYGYTF. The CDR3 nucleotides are TGTGCCAGCAGTGTGCAGGGGGCAAAATATGGCTACACCTTC. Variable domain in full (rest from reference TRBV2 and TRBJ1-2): EPEVTQTPSHQVTQMGQEVILRCVPISNHLYFYWYRQILGQKVEFLVSFYNNEISEKSEIFDDQFSVERPDGSNFTLKIRSTKLEDSAMYFCASSVQGAKYGYTFGSGTRLTVV.

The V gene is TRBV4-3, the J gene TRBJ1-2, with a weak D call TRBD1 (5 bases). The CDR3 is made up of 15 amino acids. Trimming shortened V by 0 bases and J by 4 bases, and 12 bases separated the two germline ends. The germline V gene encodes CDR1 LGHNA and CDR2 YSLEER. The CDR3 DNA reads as TGCGCCAGCAGCCAAGATCGCAGGGTGGGCTATGGCTACACCTTC. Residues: CASSQDRRVGYGYTF.

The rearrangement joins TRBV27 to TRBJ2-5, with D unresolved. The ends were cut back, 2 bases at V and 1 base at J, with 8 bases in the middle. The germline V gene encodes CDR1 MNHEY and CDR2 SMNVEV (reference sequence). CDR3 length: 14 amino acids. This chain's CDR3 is CASSLTLSQETQYF. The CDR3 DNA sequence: TGTGCCAGCAGTTTAACCCTCAGCCAAGAGACCCAGTACTTC.

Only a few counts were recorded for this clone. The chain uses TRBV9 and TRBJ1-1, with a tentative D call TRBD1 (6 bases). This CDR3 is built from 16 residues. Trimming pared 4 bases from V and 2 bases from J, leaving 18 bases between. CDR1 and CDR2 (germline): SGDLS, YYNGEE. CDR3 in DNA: TGTGCCAGCAGCTCCCAGAGGGGACAACTAAACACTGAAGCTTTCTTT. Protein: CASSSQRGQLNTEAFF.

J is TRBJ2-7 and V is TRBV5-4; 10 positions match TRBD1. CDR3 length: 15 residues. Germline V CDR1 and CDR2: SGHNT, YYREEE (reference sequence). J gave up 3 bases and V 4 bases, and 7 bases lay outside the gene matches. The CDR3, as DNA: TGTGCCAGCAGCCATGAGGGGACAGGGGTCTACGAGCAGTACTTC. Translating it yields CASSHEGTGVYEQYF.

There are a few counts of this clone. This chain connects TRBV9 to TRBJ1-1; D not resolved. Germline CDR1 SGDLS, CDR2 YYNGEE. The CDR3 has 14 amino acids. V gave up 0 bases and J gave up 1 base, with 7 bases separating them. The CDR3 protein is CASSVEWQNTEAFF. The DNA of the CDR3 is TGTGCCAGCAGCGTAGAGTGGCAGAACACTGAAGCTTTCTTT.

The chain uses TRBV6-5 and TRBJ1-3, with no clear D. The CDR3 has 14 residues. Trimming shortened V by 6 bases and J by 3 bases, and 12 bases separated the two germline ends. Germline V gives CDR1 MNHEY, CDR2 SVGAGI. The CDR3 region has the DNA TGTGCCAGCAGGGAGGTGTTGGGTGGAAACACCATATATTTT. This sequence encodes CASREVLGGNTIYF.

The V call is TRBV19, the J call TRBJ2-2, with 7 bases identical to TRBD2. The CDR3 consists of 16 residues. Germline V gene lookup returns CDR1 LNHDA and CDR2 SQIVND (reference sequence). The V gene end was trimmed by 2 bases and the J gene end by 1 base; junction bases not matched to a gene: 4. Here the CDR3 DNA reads TGTGCCAGTAGTATACCTTGGGGGGGGAACACCGGGGAGCTGTTTTTT. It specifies CASSIPWGGNTGELFF. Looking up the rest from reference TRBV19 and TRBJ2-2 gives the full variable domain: DGGITQSPKYLFRKEGQNVTLSCEQNLNHDAMYWYRQDPGQGLRLIYYSQIVNDFQKGDIAEGYSVSREKKESFPLTVTSAQKNPTAFYLCASSIPWGGNTGELFFGEGSRLTVL.

The CDR3 reads CASSANQGTEAFF. For the CDR3, the DNA is TGTGCCAGCAGCGCAAATCAGGGTACTGAAGCTTTCTTT. The rearrangement uses TRBV9 and TRBJ1-1; D is perhaps TRBD1 (5 bases). The germline gives CDR1 SGDLS, CDR2 YYNGEE. This CDR3 is 13 amino acids long. With 3 bases removed from V and 5 bases from J, the gap between germline ends came to 11 bases.

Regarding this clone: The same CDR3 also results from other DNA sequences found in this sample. The CDR3 bases are TGTGCCAGCAGCCTCGGGACAGGGTCCTACGAGCAGTACTTC. Amino acid sequence: CASSLGTGSYEQYF. V and J are TRBV11-2 and TRBJ2-7, with 9 bases aligning to TRBD1. With V trimmed by 5 bases and J by 1 base, 3 bases remained unmatched. The CDR3 extends over 14 amino acids. Germline CDR1 SGHAT, CDR2 FQNNGV.

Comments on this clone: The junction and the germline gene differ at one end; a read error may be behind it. The CDR3 DNA follows: TGTTCCAGCAGCTTTTCAACGGGGGGCTACACCTTC. Protein product: CSSSFSTGGYTF. The J gene is TRBJ1-2, the V gene TRBV7-9; D is ambiguous. CDR3 length equals 12 residues. The germline V gene encodes CDR1 SEHNR and CDR2 FQNEAQ (reference sequence). The full variable domain, rest sourced from reference TRBV7-9 and TRBJ1-2, is DTGVSQNPRHKITKRGQNVTFRCDPISEHNRLYWYRQTLGQGPEFLTYFQNEAQLEKSRLLSDRFSAERPKGSFSTLEIQRTEQGDSAMYLCSSSFSTGGYTFGSGTRLTVV.

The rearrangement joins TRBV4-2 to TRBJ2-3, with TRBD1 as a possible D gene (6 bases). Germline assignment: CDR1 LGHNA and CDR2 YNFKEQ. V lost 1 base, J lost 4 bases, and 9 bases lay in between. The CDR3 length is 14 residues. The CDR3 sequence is CASSQGKGADTQYF. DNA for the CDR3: TGTGCCAGCAGCCAAGGGAAGGGGGCAGATACGCAGTATTTT.

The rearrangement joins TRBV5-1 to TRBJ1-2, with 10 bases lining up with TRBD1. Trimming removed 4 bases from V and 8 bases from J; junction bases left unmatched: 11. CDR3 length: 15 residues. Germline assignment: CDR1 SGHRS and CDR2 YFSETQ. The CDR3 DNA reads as TGCGCCAGCAGCCCACGACCGACAGGGGGCTGGGGCTACACCTTC. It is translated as CASSPRPTGGWGYTF. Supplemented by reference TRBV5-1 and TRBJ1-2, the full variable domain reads KAGVTQTPRYLIKTRGQQVTLSCSPISGHRSVSWYQQTPGQGLQFLFEYFSETQRNKGNFPGRFSGRQFSNSRSEMNVSTLELGDSALYLCASSPRPTGGWGYTFGSGTRLTVV.

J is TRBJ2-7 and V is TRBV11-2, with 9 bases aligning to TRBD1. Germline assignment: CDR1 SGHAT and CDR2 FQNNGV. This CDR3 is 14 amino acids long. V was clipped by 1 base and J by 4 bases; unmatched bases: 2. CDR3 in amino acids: CASSLGDRVYEQYF. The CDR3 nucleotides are TGTGCCAGCAGCTTAGGGGACAGGGTTTACGAGCAGTACTTC.

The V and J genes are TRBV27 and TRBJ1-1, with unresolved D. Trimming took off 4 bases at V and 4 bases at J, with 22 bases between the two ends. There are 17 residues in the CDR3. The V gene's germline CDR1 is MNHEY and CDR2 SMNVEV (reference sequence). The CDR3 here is CASSSKTLLVRRTEAFF. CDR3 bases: TGTGCCAGCAGTTCTAAGACCCTACTAGTTCGGCGCACTGAAGCTTTCTTT.

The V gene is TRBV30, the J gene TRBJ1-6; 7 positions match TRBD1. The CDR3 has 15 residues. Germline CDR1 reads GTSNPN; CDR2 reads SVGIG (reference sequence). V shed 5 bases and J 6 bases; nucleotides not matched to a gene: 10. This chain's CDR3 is CAWRGTVTLNSPLHF. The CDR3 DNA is TGTGCCTGGCGGGGGACAGTTACCCTTAATTCACCCCTCCACTTT.

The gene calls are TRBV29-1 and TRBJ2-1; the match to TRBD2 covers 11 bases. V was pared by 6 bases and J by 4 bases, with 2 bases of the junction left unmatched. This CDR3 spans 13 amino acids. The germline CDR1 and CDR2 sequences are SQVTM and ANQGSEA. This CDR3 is CSVGTSGYNEQFF. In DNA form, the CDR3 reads TGCAGCGTGGGGACTAGCGGATACAATGAGCAGTTCTTC.

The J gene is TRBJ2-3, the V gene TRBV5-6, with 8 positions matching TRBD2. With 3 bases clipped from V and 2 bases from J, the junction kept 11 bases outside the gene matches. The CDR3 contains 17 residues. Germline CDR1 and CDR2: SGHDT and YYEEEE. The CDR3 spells CASSYVEFSGNTDTQYF. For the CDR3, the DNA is TGTGCCAGCAGCTACGTGGAATTTAGCGGGAACACAGATACGCAGTATTTT.

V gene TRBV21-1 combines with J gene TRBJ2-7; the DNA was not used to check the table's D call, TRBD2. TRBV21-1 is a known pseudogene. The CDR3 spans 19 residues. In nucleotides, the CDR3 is TGTGCCAGCAGCAAAGGAGAGCGGGAGGGCCCAATAACCTCCTACGAGCAGTACTTC. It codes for CASSKGEREGPITSYEQYF.

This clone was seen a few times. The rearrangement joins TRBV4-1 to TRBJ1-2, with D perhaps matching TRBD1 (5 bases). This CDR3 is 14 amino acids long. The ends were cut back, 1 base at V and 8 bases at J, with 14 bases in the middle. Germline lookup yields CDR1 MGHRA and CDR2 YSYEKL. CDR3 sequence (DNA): TGCGCCAGCAGCCAAGGCTTACAGGATTTGGGCTACACCTTC. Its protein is CASSQGLQDLGYTF.

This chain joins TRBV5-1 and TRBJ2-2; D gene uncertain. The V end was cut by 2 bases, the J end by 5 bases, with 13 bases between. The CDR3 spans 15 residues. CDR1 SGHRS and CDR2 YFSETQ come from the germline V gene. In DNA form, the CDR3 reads TGCGCCAGCAGCTTTCCAACTATGGTTACCGGGGAGCTGTTTTTT. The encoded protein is CASSFPTMVTGELFF.

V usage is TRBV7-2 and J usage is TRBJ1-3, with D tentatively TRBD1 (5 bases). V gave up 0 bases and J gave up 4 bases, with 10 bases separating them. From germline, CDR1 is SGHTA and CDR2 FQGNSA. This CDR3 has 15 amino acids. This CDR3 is CASSLAHRPGNTIYF. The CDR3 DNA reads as TGTGCCAGCAGCTTAGCGCACAGGCCCGGAAACACCATATATTTT.

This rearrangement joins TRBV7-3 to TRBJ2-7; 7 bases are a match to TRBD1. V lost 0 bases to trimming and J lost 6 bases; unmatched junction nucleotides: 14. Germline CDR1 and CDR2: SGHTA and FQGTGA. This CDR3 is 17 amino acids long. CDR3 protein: CASSLTPLSYGQVEQYF. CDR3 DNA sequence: TGTGCCAGCAGCTTAACACCGCTATCCTACGGACAGGTCGAGCAGTACTTC.

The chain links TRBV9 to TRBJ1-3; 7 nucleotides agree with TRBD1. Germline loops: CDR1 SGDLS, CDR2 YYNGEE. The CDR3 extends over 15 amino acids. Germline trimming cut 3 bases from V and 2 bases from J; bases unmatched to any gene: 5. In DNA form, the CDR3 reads TGTGCCAGCAGCGGAGGGGACAGTCCTGGAAACACCATATATTTT. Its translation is CASSGGDSPGNTIYF.